This entry lists 7 T cell receptor beta chains sequenced from one sample in a study of cytomegalovirus exposure and HLA in healthy donors. The PCR employed 60 Vbeta primers together with 13 Jbeta primers. Sequencing was performed with immunoSEQ multiplex PCR; in TCRdb, only in-frame clones are kept and a portion is missing. The sample lists about 110,000 clones, about four fifths seen once, with 3% in the top ten. The sequencing sample was made of PBMCs. These receptors came from a woman aged 18-35 years in good health and CMV-seropositive.

The V call is TRBV5-1, the J call TRBJ2-1, with D maybe TRBD1 (6 bases). CDR3 length: 18 amino acids. Germline CDR1 reads SGHRS; CDR2 reads YFSETQ. V was cut by 3 bases and J by 1 base, with 20 bases left in between. CDR3 sequence: CASSSISRQALSYNEQFF. The CDR3 DNA is TGCGCCAGCAGCTCTATTTCTCGACAGGCACTATCCTACAATGAGCAGTTCTTC.

This clone was seen more than once but under ten times. The chain employs TRBV11-2 and TRBJ1-2, with TRBD1 matching 10 bases. Per germline, CDR1 SGHAT and CDR2 FQNNGV. The CDR3 length is 19 residues. The V and J ends lost 5 bases and 8 bases, in that order; junction bases with no gene match: 23. The CDR3 DNA reads TGTGCCAGCAGCCCTTACCAGGGACAGGGGAAGGGAGCACTGGAGGGCTACACCTTC. Its translation: CASSPYQGQGKGALEGYTF.

The V and J genes are TRBV29-1 and TRBJ1-1; tentative D call: TRBD1 (6 bases). V was pared by 5 bases and J by 6 bases, with 16 bases between. From germline, CDR1 is SQVTM and CDR2 ANQGSEA. This CDR3 is built from 13 residues. CDR3 sequence reads: CSVSHREGAEAFF. The CDR3 DNA reads TGCAGCGTTAGTCACAGGGAGGGGGCTGAAGCTTTCTTT. Together with reference TRBV29-1 and TRBJ1-1, the CDR3 gives the full variable domain: SAVISQKPSRDICQRGTSLTIQCQVDSQVTMMFWYRQQPGQSLTLIATANQGSEATYESGFVIDKFPISRPNLTFSTLTVSNMSPEDSSIYLCSVSHREGAEAFFGQGTRLTVV.

This clone occurred once. This chain links TRBV5-1 with TRBJ2-3; D is possibly TRBD2 (5 bases). V lost 1 base, J lost 2 bases, and 11 bases lay in between. The CDR3 length is 15 residues. Germline CDR1 and CDR2: SGHRS and YFSETQ. This chain's CDR3 is CASSLFGENTDTQYF. Here the CDR3 DNA reads TGCGCCAGCAGCTTGTTCGGGGAGAACACAGATACGCAGTATTTT.

The chain has TRBV4-1 and TRBJ2-4, with D unresolved. Trimming stripped 6 bases from V and 0 bases from J, with 15 bases between. The germline CDR1 and CDR2 sequences are MGHRA and YSYEKL. CDR3 size: 16 residues. DNA of the CDR3: TGCGCCAGCAGACCTGTTGCCACTATAGCCAAAAACATTCAGTACTTC. Protein product: CASRPVATIAKNIQYF.

CDR3 DNA sequence: TGTGCCACCAGACTAGCGGGATCCGATACGCAGTATTTT. It yields the protein CATRLAGSDTQYF. The chain couples TRBV6-5 to TRBJ2-3, with TRBD2 identical over 11 bases. The germline V gene has CDR1 MNHEY and CDR2 SVGAGI. J lost 6 bases, V lost 10 bases, and 6 bases had no gene match. This CDR3 is built from 13 residues.

V is TRBV5-1 and J is TRBJ2-7; D is unclear. Germline CDR1 and CDR2: SGHRS and YFSETQ. V gave up 0 bases and J gave up 6 bases, with 7 bases separating them. The CDR3 has 12 residues. CDR3 sequence reads: CASSLGSREQYF. CDR3 DNA: TGCGCCAGCAGCTTGGGGTCGCGCGAGCAGTACTTC.